This is a list of T cell receptor beta chains from one sample in a study of T cells in Graves' hyperthyroidism and ophthalmopathy. TCRdb reprocessed the multiplex PCR reads with MiXCR, giving one entry per CDR3 protein. The sample contains a few hundred thousand distinct CDR3 sequences, under 20% of which appear only once. Sequencing was carried out using blood. The receptors were gathered from a man in his late teens or twenties with Graves' ophthalmopathy. Both conserved end residues are part of each CDR3. A D gene is named only where the DNA matches it firmly. Clone size, where shown, is once, few, many, or a class for clones that have expanded.

J	length	D	size	V	DNA	CDR3
TRBJ2-1	16	TRBD2	many	TRBV3-1	TGTGCCAGCAGCCAAGTCGGGTGGGGGAGGGTGAATGAGCAGTTCTTC	CASSQVGWGRVNEQFF
TRBJ1-1	13	NA	many	TRBV7-3	TGTGCCAGCAGCGTACAGGAGAACACTGAAGCTTTCTTT	CASSVQENTEAFF
TRBJ1-1	15	NA	many	TRBV6-6	TGTGCCAGCAGTTACTCGGGCCCCGGGGATACTGAAGCTTTCTTT	CASSYSGPGDTEAFF
TRBJ1-2	12	NA	NA	TRBV28	TGTGCCAGCACCCCCGGTGGGCGTGGCTACACCTTC	CASTPGGRGYTF
TRBJ1-1	15	NA	few	TRBV19	TGTGCCAGTAGTGTTCCACTGCAGATGAACACTGAAGCTTTCTTT	CASSVPLQMNTEAFF
TRBJ1-2	15	TRBD1	NA	TRBV19	TGTGCCAGTAGCTACCAGGGACAGGGGAGTTATGGCTACACCTTC	CASSYQGQGSYGYTF
TRBJ1-5	18	NA	many	TRBV6-5	TGTGCCAGCAGTTACTCAAGACGAGGTTTTTATAGCAATCAGCCCCAGCATTTT	CASSYSRRGFYSNQPQHF
TRBJ2-5	14	NA	NA	TRBV4-1	TGCGCCAGCAGCCCACAGCAGCTACAAGAGACCCAGTACTTC	CASSPQQLQETQYF
TRBJ1-1	13	TRBD1	few	TRBV6-1	TGTGCCAGCAAACGACAGGGTTTGGATGAAGCTTTCTTT	CASKRQGLDEAFF
TRBJ2-2	11	NA	few	TRBV29-1	TGCAGGGGGGGGAACACCGGGGAGCTGTTTTTT	CRGGNTGELFF
TRBJ2-6	14	NA	few	TRBV29-1	TGCAGCGTTGAGGGCGGAGCTGGGGCCAACGTCCTGACTTTC	CSVEGGAGANVLTF
TRBJ1-1	13	NA	many	TRBV12-3/TRBV12-4	TGTGCCAGCAGTTTCGGGGACCTCCTGGAAGCTTTCTTT	CASSFGDLLEAFF
TRBJ2-1	19	TRBD2	many	TRBV7-9	TGTGCCAGCACCAACGGGACTAGCGGGGGGGTGAAGGGGCTCAATGAGCAGTTCTTC	CASTNGTSGGVKGLNEQFF
TRBJ2-7	16	TRBD1	few	TRBV7-6	TGTGCCAGCAGCTTAGTACAGGGGGCCAGCTCCTACGAGCAGTACTTC	CASSLVQGASSYEQYF
TRBJ2-1	15	NA	NA	TRBV27	TGTGCCAGCAGTCCAGATGGGGGTCGGGACAATGAGCAGTTCTTC	CASSPDGGRDNEQFF
TRBJ2-1	15	TRBD1	NA	TRBV28	TGTGCCAGCAGTTCCGGGACAGGGGGCGTAAATGAGCAGTTCTTC	CASSSGTGGVNEQFF
TRBJ2-7	11	TRBD2	once	TRBV11-2	TGTGCCAGCGGCCGGGGGGGCGAGCAGTACTTC	CASGRGGEQYF
TRBJ1-4	15	TRBD1	NA	TRBV15	TGTGCCACCAGCCTTCGGACAGGCCCGGGCGAAAAACTGTTTTTT	CATSLRTGPGEKLFF
TRBJ1-2	16	TRBD1	NA	TRBV4-2	TGTGCCAGCAGCCAACACATGGGACAGGAGGTTTATGGCTACACCTTC	CASSQHMGQEVYGYTF
TRBJ1-3	16	NA	NA	TRBV9	TGTGCCAGCAGCGTAGCGGGGGCCATGGGTGGAAACACCATATATTTT	CASSVAGAMGGNTIYF
TRBJ2-7	19	NA	NA	TRBV12-3/TRBV12-4	TGTGCCAGCAGTTTACGGGTTTTTGGAGGGGGGACTGCACCCTACGAGCAGTACTTC	CASSLRVFGGGTAPYEQYF
TRBJ1-5	14	NA	many	TRBV27	TGTGCCAGCAGTTGGGGAGGGGTGCCTTTAGCCCAGCATTTT	CASSWGGVPLAQHF
TRBJ2-3	17	TRBD2	few	TRBV4-1	TGCGCCAGCAGCCGAGTACTAGCGGGGGACCTCACAGATACGCAGTATTTT	CASSRVLAGDLTDTQYF
TRBJ2-2	17	TRBD2	NA	TRBV2	TGTGCCAGCAGTGGATCGGGCCTAGCGGGGCTCACCGGGGAGCTGTTTTTT	CASSGSGLAGLTGELFF
TRBJ1-4	11	NA	NA	TRBV18	TGTGTCAGCTCACCGGGGGAAAAACTGTTTTTT	CVSSPGEKLFF
TRBJ1-1	16	NA	NA	TRBV18	TGTGCCAGCTCACCCTCGCAGAACCCATGGGACACTGAAGCTTTCTTT	CASSPSQNPWDTEAFF
TRBJ2-7	16	NA	NA	TRBV6-5	TGTGCCAGCAGTTACTCTGGCGGGGGCATCGCCTACGAGCAGTACTTC	CASSYSGGGIAYEQYF
TRBJ2-2	12	NA	NA	TRBV10-1	TGCGCCAGCAGTGAGGGCACCGGGGAGCTGTTTTTT	CASSEGTGELFF
TRBJ1-2	12	NA	NA	TRBV5-8	TGTGCCACCCAATCAGGGGAAGGTGGCTACACCTTC	CATQSGEGGYTF
TRBJ2-3	12	NA	NA	TRBV15	TGTGCCACCAGCCCTTACCCCGATACGCAGTATTTT	CATSPYPDTQYF
TRBJ2-7	14	NA	NA	TRBV10-1	TGCGCCAGCAGTGAGTCAACGGGGGCGGATGAGCAGTACTTC	CASSESTGADEQYF
TRBJ2-3	17	TRBD1	many	TRBV28	TGTGCCAGCAGTTTAGACCAGGGGGCCTCTAGCACAGATACGCAGTATTTT	CASSLDQGASSTDTQYF
TRBJ2-4	16	NA	many	TRBV29-1	TGCAGCGCTGGAGGGGGGAGGGACAACAAGCCGAACATTCAGTACTTC	CSAGGGRDNKPNIQYF
TRBJ1-1	16	TRBD1	few	TRBV5-6	TGTGCCAGCAGCTTGGACGACAGGGGCGGGAACACTGAAGCTTTCTTT	CASSLDDRGGNTEAFF
TRBJ2-3	16	TRBD2	NA	TRBV2	TGTGCCAGCAGTGCCCCCCGAGCGGGGAGCACAGATACGCAGTATTTT	CASSAPRAGSTDTQYF
TRBJ2-2	14	NA	NA	TRBV19	TGTGCCAGTAGTAATCTAGGTGAGACCGGGGAGCTGTTTTTT	CASSNLGETGELFF
TRBJ1-1	13	NA	NA	TRBV20-1	TGCAGTGGGGAGGGGGGGGGGGGCACTGAAGCTTTCTTT	CSGEGGGGTEAFF
TRBJ2-7	14	NA	many	TRBV3-1	TGTGCCAGCAGCCCACAGGGTAGAACCTACGAGCAGTACTTC	CASSPQGRTYEQYF
TRBJ1-4	16	NA	NA	TRBV24-1	TGTGCCACCAGTGATTCCCTCCAGGGCCCTAATGAAAAACTGTTTTTT	CATSDSLQGPNEKLFF
TRBJ1-5	15	NA	many	TRBV27	TGTGCCAGCAGTTTAATACAGGGTGGCAATCAGCCCCAGCATTTT	CASSLIQGGNQPQHF
TRBJ1-2	13	NA	NA	TRBV15	TGTGCCACCAGCAGAGAGGGGGCAGGTGGCTACACCTTC	CATSREGAGGYTF
TRBJ2-3	15	TRBD1	many	TRBV7-9	TGTGCCAGCAGCCCCGGGACAGGGCCCGCAGATACGCAGTATTTT	CASSPGTGPADTQYF
TRBJ2-7	14	NA	many	TRBV7-8	TGTGCCAGCAGCCCCCAACCCGAGAACTACGAGCAGTACTTC	CASSPQPENYEQYF
TRBJ1-2	13	NA	few	TRBV6-1	TGTGCCAGCAAAGAGCAGGGGCTGAGGGGCTACACCTTC	CASKEQGLRGYTF
TRBJ2-4	19	TRBD2	NA	TRBV9	TGTGCCAGCAGCGTAGGAGTAGGGCTAGCGGGGGGCCGGGGAAACATTCAGTACTTC	CASSVGVGLAGGRGNIQYF
TRBJ1-4	15	NA	many	TRBV3-1	TGTGCCAGCAGCCAGTTCGCGGGGGGGAATGAAAAACTGTTTTTT	CASSQFAGGNEKLFF
TRBJ1-2	13	TRBD1	many	TRBV12-3/TRBV12-4	TGTGCCAGCAGCCCCGGGACAGCGGGTGGCTACACCTTC	CASSPGTAGGYTF
TRBJ1-5	15	NA	NA	TRBV12-3/TRBV12-4	TGTGCCAGCAGTCGTTCGGGGGGGCGAGGTCAGCCCCAGCATTTT	CASSRSGGRGQPQHF